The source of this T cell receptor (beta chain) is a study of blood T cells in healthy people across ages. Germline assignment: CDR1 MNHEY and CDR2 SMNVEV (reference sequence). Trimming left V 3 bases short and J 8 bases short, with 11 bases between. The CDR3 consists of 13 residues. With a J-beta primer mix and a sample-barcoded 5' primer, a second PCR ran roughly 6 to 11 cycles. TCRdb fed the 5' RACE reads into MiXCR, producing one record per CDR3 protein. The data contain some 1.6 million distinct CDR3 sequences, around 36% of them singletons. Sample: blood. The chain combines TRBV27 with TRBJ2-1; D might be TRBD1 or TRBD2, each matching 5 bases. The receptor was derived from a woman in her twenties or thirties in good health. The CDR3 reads CASSLGVGYEQFF. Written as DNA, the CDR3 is TGTGCCAGCAGTTTGGGGGTTGGATATGAGCAGTTCTTC.